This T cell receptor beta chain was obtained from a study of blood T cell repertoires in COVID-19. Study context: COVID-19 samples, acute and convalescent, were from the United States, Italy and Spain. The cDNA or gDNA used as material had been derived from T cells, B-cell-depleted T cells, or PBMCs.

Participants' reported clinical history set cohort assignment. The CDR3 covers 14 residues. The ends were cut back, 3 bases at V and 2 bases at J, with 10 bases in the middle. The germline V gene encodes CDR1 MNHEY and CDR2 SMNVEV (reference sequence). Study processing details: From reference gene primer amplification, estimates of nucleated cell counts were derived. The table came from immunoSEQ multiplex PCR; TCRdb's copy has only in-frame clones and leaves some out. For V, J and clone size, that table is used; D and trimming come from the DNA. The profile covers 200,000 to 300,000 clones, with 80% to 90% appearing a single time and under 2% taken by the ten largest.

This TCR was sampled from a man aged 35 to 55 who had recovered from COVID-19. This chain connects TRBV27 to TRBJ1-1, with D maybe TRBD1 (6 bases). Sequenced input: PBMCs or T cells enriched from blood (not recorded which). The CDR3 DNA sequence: TGTGCCAGCAGTTTCTCGACAGGAAACACTGAAGCTTTCTTT. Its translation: CASSFSTGNTEAFF.